The rows below give T cell receptor beta chains drawn from one sample of a study of beta chain features in type 1 diabetes. The protocol was immunoSEQ multiplex PCR, while the TCRdb copy is restricted to in-frame clones and leaves out a portion. Of approximately 600,000 clones listed, 12% are singletons. Sequenced sample: naive CD4+ T cells from blood. The receptors here all came from a man aged 25-45 years with type 1 diabetes. Both conserved end residues are part of each CDR3. Each record gives: CDR3 DNA, CDR3 protein, J gene, V gene, clone size, D gene. D genes are given only for firm matches. For some rows the clone size is stated as once, few or many, or as a class when expanded; others skip it.

CDR3 DNA: TGTGCCAGCCGACCGGCAGCCTCTGGAAACACCATATATTTT
CDR3 protein: CASRPAASGNTIYF
J gene: TRBJ1-3
V gene: TRBV2
clone size: few
D gene: .

CDR3 DNA: TGTGCCAGCAGCTTAACGGCAGGTATTAGCACAGATACGCAGTATTTT
CDR3 protein: CASSLTAGISTDTQYF
J gene: TRBJ2-3
V gene: TRBV7-2
clone size: .
D gene: .

CDR3 DNA: TGTGCCATCACCACAGGGCTGGGGGCCAACGTCCTGACTTTC
CDR3 protein: CAITTGLGANVLTF
J gene: TRBJ2-6
V gene: TRBV10-3
clone size: few
D gene: .

CDR3 DNA: TGTGCCAGCAGACAGCGTTGGAGGGACACTGAAGCTTTCTTT
CDR3 protein: CASRQRWRDTEAFF
J gene: TRBJ1-1
V gene: TRBV11-2
clone size: few
D gene: .

CDR3 DNA: TGTGCCTGGAGTGTTTCCGCGAACTATGGCTACACCTTC
CDR3 protein: CAWSVSANYGYTF
J gene: TRBJ1-2
V gene: TRBV30
clone size: .
D gene: .

CDR3 DNA: TGCGCCAGCAGCTTGGAGGGTACGAACACCGGGGAGCTGTTTTTT
CDR3 protein: CASSLEGTNTGELFF
J gene: TRBJ2-2
V gene: TRBV5-1
clone size: few
D gene: .

CDR3 DNA: TGTGCCAGCAGTTACTCGTACGGGGTCCATAACAATGAGCAGTTCTTC
CDR3 protein: CASSYSYGVHNNEQFF
J gene: TRBJ2-1
V gene: TRBV6-5
clone size: once
D gene: .

CDR3 DNA: TGTGCCAGCAGCCCGAGGGACCCTCGGAGCTCCTACAATGAGCAGTTCTTC
CDR3 protein: CASSPRDPRSSYNEQFF
J gene: TRBJ2-1
V gene: TRBV9
clone size: .
D gene: .

CDR3 DNA: TGCGCCAGCAGCCTCGGACAGGCCCAAGAGACCCAGTACTTC
CDR3 protein: CASSLGQAQETQYF
J gene: TRBJ2-5
V gene: TRBV5-1
clone size: .
D gene: TRBD1

CDR3 DNA: TGTGCCAGCAGCCTATCCGGGTTAGGAACTGAAGCTTTCTTT
CDR3 protein: CASSLSGLGTEAFF
J gene: TRBJ1-1
V gene: TRBV7-9
clone size: few
D gene: .

CDR3 DNA: TGCAGCGTTGACGGCGACAATCTACGGGACACTGAAGCTTTCTTT
CDR3 protein: CSVDGDNLRDTEAFF
J gene: TRBJ1-1
V gene: TRBV29-1
clone size: .
D gene: .

CDR3 DNA: TGCAGCGTTGAAGTCGGGGGGCGGGAGACCCAGTACTTC
CDR3 protein: CSVEVGGRETQYF
J gene: TRBJ2-5
V gene: TRBV29-1
clone size: few
D gene: .

CDR3 DNA: TGTGCCAGCAGCCTCAGCGGGACTGGGGAGCCAAAACTGTTTTTT
CDR3 protein: CASSLSGTGEPKLFF
J gene: TRBJ1-4
V gene: TRBV9
clone size: few
D gene: .

CDR3 DNA: TGTGCCAGCAGCCAAGATCTGGGCCAGCCCCAGCATTTT
CDR3 protein: CASSQDLGQPQHF
J gene: TRBJ1-5
V gene: TRBV4-2
clone size: .
D gene: .

CDR3 DNA: TGTCTGACAGATATGAACACTGAAGCTTTCTTT
CDR3 protein: CLTDMNTEAFF
J gene: TRBJ1-1
V gene: TRBV6-1
clone size: .
D gene: .

CDR3 DNA: TGTGCCAGCAGCCCCGGAGGAGGGGGAGGAAACACCATATATTTT
CDR3 protein: CASSPGGGGGNTIYF
J gene: TRBJ1-3
V gene: TRBV9
clone size: .
D gene: .

CDR3 DNA: TGTGCCAGCAGAGGGACAGGTAGGACTGAAGCTTTCTTT
CDR3 protein: CASRGTGRTEAFF
J gene: TRBJ1-1
V gene: TRBV6-4
clone size: .
D gene: TRBD1

CDR3 DNA: TGCAGCGGGAGGACAGTCCAAGAGACCCAGTACTTC
CDR3 protein: CSGRTVQETQYF
J gene: TRBJ2-5
V gene: TRBV29-1
clone size: few
D gene: .

CDR3 DNA: TGTGCCAGCAGTACAGGACAGGGGGGCACAGATACGCAGTATTTT
CDR3 protein: CASSTGQGGTDTQYF
J gene: TRBJ2-3
V gene: TRBV2
clone size: few
D gene: TRBD1

CDR3 DNA: TGCGCCAGCAGCGATCCTCAGGGTTCCTACGAGCAGTACTTC
CDR3 protein: CASSDPQGSYEQYF
J gene: TRBJ2-7
V gene: TRBV5-1
clone size: few
D gene: .

CDR3 DNA: TGTGCCAGCCGAGGGTTAAGGGACTCCGGCTACACCTTC
CDR3 protein: CASRGLRDSGYTF
J gene: TRBJ1-2
V gene: TRBV5-4
clone size: .
D gene: .

CDR3 DNA: TGTGCCAGCAGCGGACAGCTTTACACCGGGGAGCTGTTTTTT
CDR3 protein: CASSGQLYTGELFF
J gene: TRBJ2-2
V gene: TRBV14
clone size: few
D gene: .

CDR3 DNA: TGTGCCAGCAGCGGGACTACAGATACGCAGTATTTT
CDR3 protein: CASSGTTDTQYF
J gene: TRBJ2-3
V gene: TRBV2
clone size: few
D gene: .

CDR3 DNA: TGTGCCAGCAGCTTAGATCACACGAGGCATGAGCAGTTCTTC
CDR3 protein: CASSLDHTRHEQFF
J gene: TRBJ2-1
V gene: TRBV11-3
clone size: .
D gene: .

CDR3 DNA: TGTGCCAGCAGTCTACAGGGGCACCTCCTAAATTCACCCCTCCACTTT
CDR3 protein: CASSLQGHLLNSPLHF
J gene: TRBJ1-6
V gene: TRBV6-6
clone size: .
D gene: TRBD1

CDR3 DNA: TGTGCCTGGACCCCGGGACTTGGGAGGAAAAAACTGTTTTTT
CDR3 protein: CAWTPGLGRKKLFF
J gene: TRBJ1-4
V gene: TRBV30
clone size: few
D gene: .